The present T cell receptor (beta chain) was sequenced within a study of control samples from healthy donors and cancer patients. The germline CDR1 and CDR2 sequences are LNHDA and SQIVND (reference sequence). Trimming left V 9 bases short and J 2 bases short, with 10 bases between. The CDR3 loop spans 12 amino acids. Sequencing used immunoSEQ multiplex PCR; TCRdb keeps in-frame clones, though not all of them. The data contain around 140,000 clones, about 93% of them singletons. The sequence derives from a man aged 35-49 years in good health. The chain carries TRBV19 and TRBJ1-2; no reliable D call. The specimen sequenced was blood. The CDR3 loop is CASGVTNYGYTF. The CDR3 DNA follows: TGTGCCAGCGGGGTGACGAACTATGGCTACACCTTC.